The 32 T cell receptor beta chains below all came from one sample that was sequenced in a study of CD8 T cells in ankylosing spondylitis. Study-wide results and caveats: A TCR beta motif of fewer than ten highly homologous variants appeared characteristic of ankylosing spondylitis blood.

These TCRs' antigens remain unknown. MiXCR was run by TCRdb on the 5' RACE reads, yielding one entry per CDR3 protein. This table holds approximately 540,000 distinct CDR3 sequences, 9.5% to 15% found once. The sample was blood, either unsorted or a sorted T cell fraction (not recorded which). The receptors come from a male donor with ankylosing spondylitis.

The rearrangement uses TRBV4-2 and TRBJ2-7, with no clear D. Trimming took off 4 bases at V and 2 bases at J, with 12 bases between the two ends. The CDR3 is made up of 14 amino acids. The germline CDR1 and CDR2 sequences are LGHNA and YNFKEQ. CDR3 sequence (DNA): TGTGCCAGCAGCCCGCGGAGTCAGACCTACGAGCAGTACTTC. The encoded protein is CASSPRSQTYEQYF.

Many counts were recorded for this clonotype. The chain employs TRBV2 and TRBJ2-3; possible D gene TRBD1, 7 bases. The CDR3 covers 12 residues. Trimming stripped 5 bases from V and 7 bases from J, with 10 bases between. Germline CDR1 reads SNHLY; CDR2 reads FYNNEI. CDR3 in amino acids: CASSPGGHTQYF. The CDR3 region has the DNA TGTGCCAGCAGTCCAGGGGGGCATACGCAGTATTTT.

The chain joins TRBV5-1 to TRBJ2-1; 7 bases map to TRBD2. V trimming: 4 bases; J trimming: 8 bases; junction bases outside the gene matches: 15. From germline, CDR1 is SGHRS and CDR2 YFSETQ. This CDR3 region has 16 residues. DNA of the CDR3: TGCGCCAGCAGCGGCTCCGGGACTACCGCCGCCCATGAGCAGTTCTTC. The encoded protein is CASSGSGTTAAHEQFF. Together with reference TRBV5-1 and TRBJ2-1, the CDR3 gives the full variable domain: KAGVTQTPRYLIKTRGQQVTLSCSPISGHRSVSWYQQTPGQGLQFLFEYFSETQRNKGNFPGRFSGRQFSNSRSEMNVSTLELGDSALYLCASSGSGTTAAHEQFFGPGTRLTVL.

This clonotype has more than one count but fewer than ten. This rearrangement joins TRBV12-3 or TRBV12-4 to TRBJ2-2; TRBD1 might be the D (5 bases). The CDR3 consists of 18 residues. V lost 11 bases and J lost 1, with 26 bases in between. This chain's CDR3 is CAFSWASLGRVNTGELFF. The CDR3 bases are TGTGCCTTCAGTTGGGCGTCACTCGGCAGGGTGAACACCGGGGAGCTGTTTTTT.

The chain employs TRBV3-1 and TRBJ2-2; no clear D gene. The V and J ends lost 0 bases and 8 bases respectively, with 4 bases between them. This CDR3 region has 12 residues. Germline values: CDR1 LGHDT, CDR2 YNNKEL (reference sequence). The CDR3 here is CASSQDEGELFF. The CDR3 DNA is TGTGCCAGCAGCCAAGACGAAGGGGAGCTGTTTTTT. Supplemented by reference TRBV3-1 and TRBJ2-2, the full variable domain reads DTAVSQTPKYLVTQMGNDKSIKCEQNLGHDTMYWYKQDSKKFLKIMFSYNNKELIINETVPNRFSPKSPDKAHLNLHINSLELGDSAVYFCASSQDEGELFFGEGSRLTVL.

V and J are TRBV5-1 and TRBJ2-1; TRBD1 agrees at 10 bases. Trimming cost V 4 bases and J 9 bases; bases outside gene matches: 19. The CDR3 is 18 amino acids. Looked up from germline, CDR1 is SGHRS and CDR2 is YFSETQ. CDR3 sequence: CASSRAPGQGTGRGEQFF. The CDR3 bases are TGCGCCAGCAGCCGCGCTCCGGGACAGGGGACAGGGAGGGGTGAGCAGTTCTTC.

The chain carries TRBV10-2 and TRBJ2-2; D possibly corresponds to TRBD2 (5 bases). Germline lookup yields CDR1 WSHSY and CDR2 SAAADI. V was trimmed by 0 bases and J by 2 bases, leaving 7 bases between them. The CDR3 has 15 amino acids. CDR3 sequence reads: CASSESGENTGELFF. As DNA, the CDR3 is TGCGCCAGCAGTGAGTCCGGGGAAAACACCGGGGAGCTGTTTTTT.

The CDR3 is CASYPGFPPLHF. CDR3 bases: TGTGCCAGCTATCCCGGGTTTCCACCCCTCCACTTT. J is TRBJ1-6 and V is TRBV25-1, with D hard to call. Germline V CDR1 and CDR2: MGHDK, SYGVNS. The CDR3 spans 12 residues. Between the trimmed V and J ends, which lost 8 bases and 11 bases, there was a span of 13 bases.

This clonotype was detected a few times. The chain has TRBV27 and TRBJ2-7; no clear D. Germline CDR1 is MNHEY and CDR2 is SMNVEV (reference sequence). The CDR3 sequence is 15 residues long. Trimming removed 3 bases from V and 3 bases from J, with 15 bases in between. The CDR3 loop reads CASSFGSHSYYEQYF. The CDR3 bases are TGTGCCAGCAGTTTTGGTAGTCACAGCTACTACGAGCAGTACTTC.

This clonotype was found a few times. The rearrangement uses TRBV6-2 or TRBV6-3 and TRBJ2-1; TRBD1 might be the D (6 bases). CDR1 and CDR2 from the germline V gene are MNHEY and SVGEGT. The V end was cut by 6 bases, the J end by 6 bases, with 9 bases between. There are 12 residues in the CDR3. CDR3 coding DNA: TGTGCCAGCAGGCGGACAGTCAATGAGCAGTTCTTC. Its translation is CASRRTVNEQFF.

The chain recombines TRBV29-1 with TRBJ2-5, with a weak D call TRBD2 (5 bases). Trimming pared 3 bases from V and 5 bases from J, leaving 13 bases between. This CDR3 spans 13 amino acids. Germline loops: CDR1 SQVTM, CDR2 ANQGSEA. The CDR3 region is CSVDPGKRETQYF. In DNA form, the CDR3 reads TGCAGCGTTGACCCCGGGAAGCGGGAGACCCAGTACTTC. The full variable domain, rest sourced from reference TRBV29-1 and TRBJ2-5, is SAVISQKPSRDICQRGTSLTIQCQVDSQVTMMFWYRQQPGQSLTLIATANQGSEATYESGFVIDKFPISRPNLTFSTLTVSNMSPEDSSIYLCSVDPGKRETQYFGPGTRLLVL.

The V gene is TRBV19, the J gene TRBJ1-2, with D possibly TRBD1 on 5 matching bases. CDR3 length equals 13 residues. Germline V CDR1 and CDR2: LNHDA, SQIVND (reference sequence). V was shortened by 2 bases and J by 3 bases, with 7 bases between the two germline ends. The CDR3 sequence is CASSIRTHYGYTF. CDR3 nucleotides: TGTGCCAGTAGTATAAGGACACACTATGGCTACACCTTC.

This clonotype was detected many times. The V gene is TRBV27, the J gene TRBJ2-1, with D perhaps matching TRBD1 (6 bases). Trimming pared 4 bases from V and 7 bases from J, leaving 17 bases between. This CDR3 has 15 amino acids. Germline V gene sequence: CDR1 MNHEY, CDR2 SMNVEV (reference sequence). CDR3 protein: CASSSGTPAWNEQFF. For the CDR3, the DNA is TGTGCCAGCAGTTCCGGGACACCCGCCTGGAATGAGCAGTTCTTC.

The table lists this clonotype with a few counts. This rearrangement joins TRBV5-1 to TRBJ2-1, with a weak D call TRBD2 (6 bases). CDR1 SGHRS and CDR2 YFSETQ come from the germline V gene. The CDR3 is 16 amino acids. Between the trimmed V and J ends, which lost 4 bases and 0 bases, there was a span of 14 bases. CDR3 protein: CASSRFAGGSYNEQFF. CDR3 nucleotides: TGCGCCAGCAGCCGCTTTGCCGGGGGCTCCTACAATGAGCAGTTCTTC.

This clonotype was seen a few times. V gene TRBV15 combines with J gene TRBJ1-1, with D possibly matching TRBD1 (6 bases). Germline V gene sequence: CDR1 LNHNV, CDR2 YYDKDF (reference sequence). The ends were cut back, 0 bases at V and 3 bases at J, with 11 bases in the middle. The CDR3 runs 15 residues. The CDR3 DNA reads TGTGCCACCAGCAGAGAAGGGGGAAGGTACACTGAAGCTTTCTTT. Translating it yields CATSREGGRYTEAFF.

CDR3 in amino acids: CAKSRTSNRIRNTGELFF. CDR3 bases: TGCGCCAAATCGAGGACTAGCAACCGGATTAGGAACACCGGGGAGCTGTTTTTT. This chain uses TRBV5-1 with TRBJ2-2; TRBD2 aligns across 8 bases. This CDR3 is 18 amino acids long. The germline CDR1 and CDR2 sequences are SGHRS and YFSETQ. Germline trimming cut 9 bases from V and 1 base from J; bases unmatched to any gene: 17.

This clonotype was picked up a small number of times. V gene TRBV27 combines with J gene TRBJ2-1; the D is unclear. V dropped 4 bases and J dropped 8 bases, with 12 bases sitting between them. The germline CDR1 and CDR2 sequences are MNHEY and SMNVEV (reference sequence). The CDR3 consists of 13 residues. CDR3 bases: TGTGCCAGCAGTTGGACCCTTGTCGATGAGCAGTTCTTC. Translation gives CASSWTLVDEQFF.

The chain carries TRBV7-8 and TRBJ1-1; D is uncertain. This CDR3 comprises 15 residues. V was cut by 2 bases and J by 1 base, with 11 bases left in between. Germline V CDR1 and CDR2: SGHVS, FQNEAQ. CDR3 amino acids: CASSLLGSGNTEAFF. CDR3 nucleotides: TGTGCCAGCAGCTTACTGGGGTCGGGGAACACTGAAGCTTTCTTT.

This clonotype was observed at least ten times. CDR3 residues: CASSLLAGLAAPEQFF. The CDR3 nucleotides read TGTGCCAGCAGTTTATTAGCGGGACTAGCGGCACCCGAGCAGTTCTTC. This chain uses TRBV27 with TRBJ2-1; 11 nucleotides agree with TRBD2. J was trimmed by 10 bases and V by 1 base; bases with no gene match: 9. The germline V gene encodes CDR1 MNHEY and CDR2 SMNVEV (reference sequence). This CDR3 contains 16 residues.

This clonotype was recorded at least ten times. This CDR3 reads CSVVAGAGGYTF. In DNA, the CDR3 is TGCAGCGTTGTGGCGGGGGCCGGTGGCTACACCTTC. V gene TRBV29-1 combines with J gene TRBJ1-2, with D possibly being TRBD1 (6 bases). The CDR3 is 12 residues long. V lost 4 bases and J lost 7, with 13 bases in between. Germline V CDR1 and CDR2: SQVTM, ANQGSEA.

This clonotype was recorded many times. The V call is TRBV18, the J call TRBJ2-7; D unresolved. V was trimmed by 3 bases and J by 2 bases, leaving 11 bases between them. CDR1 is KGHSH and CDR2 is LQKENI in the germline V gene. The length of the CDR3 is 14 residues. DNA of the CDR3: TGTGCCAGCTCACCCCCGAGCAGAACCTACGAGCAGTACTTC. Its translation is CASSPPSRTYEQYF.

This chain links TRBV5-6 with TRBJ1-5; possible D gene TRBD1, 5 bases. The V end lost 1 base, the J end lost 0 bases, and 8 bases lay between the germline ends. CDR3 length: 15 residues. Germline CDR1 and CDR2: SGHDT and YYEEEE. CDR3 loop: CASSLQGRSNQPQHF. The CDR3 bases are TGTGCCAGCAGCTTGCAGGGTCGTAGCAATCAGCCCCAGCATTTT.

This clonotype occurred a few times. The chain has TRBV12-3 or TRBV12-4 and TRBJ2-3; 10 nucleotides line up with TRBD1. Trimming took 3 bases from V and 5 from J; bases not matched to a gene: 8. The CDR3 runs to 16 residues. CDR3 sequence (DNA): TGTGCCAGCAGTTTTCATTCGACAGGGGGCGTAGATACGCAGTATTTT. Translating it yields CASSFHSTGGVDTQYF.

This clonotype was counted many times. The chain combines TRBV12-3 or TRBV12-4 with TRBJ1-5, with a weak D call TRBD1 (6 bases). Trimming left V 2 bases short and J 3 bases short, with 14 bases between. The CDR3 sequence is 16 residues long. The CDR3 bases are TGTGCCAGCAGTTTAAGGGCTAGGGGGAACAATCAGCCCCAGCATTTT. It specifies CASSLRARGNNQPQHF.

This chain uses TRBV7-2 with TRBJ2-1; 15 positions match TRBD2. CDR1 is SGHTA and CDR2 is FQGNSA in the germline V gene. V lost 3 bases, J lost 12 bases, and 6 bases stayed unmatched. This CDR3 spans 15 amino acids. For the CDR3, the DNA is TGTGCCAGCAGCTTCCTAGGACTAGCGGGAGGGAGGCAGTTCTTC. Translated: CASSFLGLAGGRQFF.

This clonotype was seen more than once but under ten times. This sequence joins TRBV20-1 and TRBJ2-1; D perhaps matches TRBD2 (5 bases). Germline values: CDR1 DFQATT, CDR2 SNEGSKA (reference sequence). The V and J ends lost 5 bases and 6 bases respectively, with 17 bases between them. CDR3 length: 14 amino acids. CDR3 protein: CSALRPGKVNEQFF. Written as DNA, the CDR3 is TGCAGTGCTCTTCGGCCGGGGAAGGTCAATGAGCAGTTCTTC.

This clonotype appeared a few times. The genes are TRBV4-2 and TRBJ2-3; 11 nucleotides align to TRBD2. Trimming took 0 bases from V and 0 from J; bases not matched to a gene: 5. The CDR3 totals 18 residues. Germline V gene sequence: CDR1 LGHNA, CDR2 YNFKEQ. The CDR3 region is CASSQDLGTSGSTDTQYF. The CDR3 DNA follows: TGTGCCAGCAGCCAAGATCTAGGGACTAGCGGAAGCACAGATACGCAGTATTTT.

The V and J genes are TRBV7-7 and TRBJ2-1, with TRBD1 identical over 7 bases. The V gene's germline CDR1 is SSHAT and CDR2 FNYEAQ (reference sequence). This CDR3 has 16 amino acids. J was trimmed by 2 bases and V by 2 bases; bases with no gene match: 6. CDR3 bases: TGTGCCAGCAGCTTACATTGGACAGGCGCCTACAATGAGCAGTTCTTC. Translating it yields CASSLHWTGAYNEQFF.

Many counts were recorded for this clonotype. This chain links TRBV20-1 with TRBJ2-7; D possibly corresponds to TRBD2 (6 bases). CDR1 is DFQATT, CDR2 SNEGSKA, per germline (reference sequence). This CDR3 region has 13 residues. The V end was cut by 5 bases, the J end by 7 bases, with 18 bases between. In nucleotides, the CDR3 is TGCAGTGCTTCCGACATGAGCCGGGGGGAGCAGTACGTC. Its translation: CSASDMSRGEQYV.

This clonotype was seen at least ten times. This chain connects TRBV5-6 to TRBJ1-1, with 7 bases identical to TRBD1. The CDR3 spans 15 residues. Trimming took 1 base from V and 0 from J; bases not matched to a gene: 3. CDR1 is SGHDT and CDR2 is YYEEEE in the germline V gene. CDR3 in amino acids: CASSLPQGVNTEAFF. CDR3 in DNA: TGTGCCAGCAGCTTGCCCCAGGGGGTGAACACTGAAGCTTTCTTT.

The sample holds many counts of this clonotype. The CDR3 protein is CATSRDPGVGNQPQHF. DNA for the CDR3: TGTGCCACCAGCAGAGACCCGGGGGTCGGCAATCAGCCCCAGCATTTT. The V and J genes are TRBV15 and TRBJ1-5; a weak D match, TRBD1 (5 bases). This CDR3 contains 16 residues. Deletions cut 0 bases from V and 2 bases from J, with 11 bases between. Germline CDR1 LNHNV, CDR2 YYDKDF (reference sequence).

This clonotype was seen at least ten times. This chain uses TRBV20-1 with TRBJ2-5, with 7 bases matching TRBD2. The CDR3 covers 12 residues. Trimming removed 6 bases from V and 4 bases from J; junction bases left unmatched: 5. Germline V gene lookup returns CDR1 DFQATT and CDR2 SNEGSKA (reference sequence). CDR3 bases: TGCAGTGCCCAGACTAGCTTAGAGACCCAGTACTTC. Translated, it gives CSAQTSLETQYF.